The present T cell receptor (beta chain) was sequenced within a study of cytomegalovirus exposure and HLA in healthy donors. In the study overall: A subsequent analysis stated that the 90 to 150 validation repertoires were run on the same platform as the 650 to 850 first-cohort repertoires.

The length of the CDR3 is 14 residues. Germline CDR1 and CDR2: SGHRS and YFSETQ. With V trimmed by 0 bases and J by 8 bases, 6 bases remained unmatched. Data came from immunoSEQ multiplex PCR; TCRdb stores just in-frame clones and leaves some out. This table has some 130,000 clones, around 80% appearing once. The sample consisted of PBMCs. The V call is TRBV5-1, the J call TRBJ1-2; 8 bases match TRBD1. This clonotype originated in a man aged 25-45 years in good health and CMV-seropositive. The CDR3 reads CASSLVDRVDGYTF. The CDR3, as DNA: TGCGCCAGCAGCTTGGTGGACAGGGTGGACGGCTACACCTTC. Looking up the rest from reference TRBV5-1 and TRBJ1-2 gives the full variable domain: KAGVTQTPRYLIKTRGQQVTLSCSPISGHRSVSWYQQTPGQGLQFLFEYFSETQRNKGNFPGRFSGRQFSNSRSEMNVSTLELGDSALYLCASSLVDRVDGYTFGSGTRLTVV.